These 10 T cell receptor beta chains were sequenced from one sample in a study of early T cells in non-severe SARS-CoV-2 infection. TCRdb independently ran MiXCR on the 5' RACE reads; one entry per CDR3 protein. Counted here are 50,000 to 70,000 distinct CDR3 sequences, around 9% occurring once; the ten biggest clones make up about 16%. Material: whole blood. The receptors originated from an adult who was a healthcare worker with PCR-confirmed SARS-CoV-2 infection or an uninfected control (not recorded which).

The chain couples TRBV6-5 to TRBJ2-7, with 9 positions matching TRBD1. The CDR3 runs 16 residues. Germline V gene sequence: CDR1 MNHEY, CDR2 SVGAGI. The V and J ends lost 4 bases and 1 base, in that order; junction bases with no gene match: 8. The CDR3 loop is CASSLSLGTGSYEQYF. The CDR3 DNA sequence: TGTGCCAGCAGTTTATCCTTGGGGACAGGGTCCTACGAGCAGTACTTC.

The V gene is TRBV29-1, the J gene TRBJ2-1, with TRBD2 identical over 7 bases. Germline V CDR1 and CDR2: SQVTM, ANQGSEA. The ends lost 3 bases at V and 6 bases at J; junction bases unmatched: 8. The CDR3 consists of 14 residues. The CDR3 coding sequence is TGCAGCGTTGAGACAGCGGGACTGGGCAATGAGCAGTTCTTC. Its protein product is CSVETAGLGNEQFF.

There are many counts of this clonotype. The chain uses TRBV5-1 and TRBJ1-1; D might be TRBD1 (6 bases). Germline-derived CDR1 and CDR2 are SGHRS and YFSETQ. CDR3 length: 14 amino acids. V gave up 6 bases and J gave up 0 bases, with 12 bases separating them. For the CDR3, the DNA is TGCGCCAGCATTGGCGGGGGGCTGAACACTGAAGCTTTCTTT. It codes for CASIGGGLNTEAFF.

A few counts support this clonotype. The chain is built from TRBV14 and TRBJ2-3; 11 bases align to TRBD2. V was clipped by 7 bases and J by 6 bases; unmatched bases: 9. The CDR3 spans 15 residues. Looked up from germline, CDR1 is SGHDN and CDR2 is FVKESK. The CDR3 DNA reads TGTGCCAGCAAGCCGGGACTAGCGGTGGGGGATACGCAGTATTTT. It yields the protein CASKPGLAVGDTQYF. The variable domain in full, completed from reference TRBV14 and TRBJ2-3, reads EAGVTQFPSHSVIEKGQTVTLRCDPISGHDNLYWYRRVMGKEIKFLLHFVKESKQDESGMPNNRFLAERTGGTYSTLKVQPAELEDSGVYFCASKPGLAVGDTQYFGPGTRLTVL.

The CDR3 spells CSAPYVGGELETQYF. CDR3 sequence (DNA): TGCAGTGCCCCCTATGTGGGAGGGGAGTTAGAGACCCAGTACTTC. The chain joins TRBV20-1 to TRBJ2-5, with TRBD2 matching 7 bases. Trimming removed 6 bases from V and 4 bases from J; junction bases left unmatched: 14. CDR1 and CDR2 (germline): DFQATT, SNEGSKA (reference sequence). The CDR3 loop spans 15 amino acids.

This clonotype was seen at least ten times. V gene TRBV11-2 combines with J gene TRBJ2-1; D uncertain. Germline loops: CDR1 SGHAT, CDR2 FQNNGV. The CDR3 extends over 16 amino acids. V lost 2 bases and J lost 2, with 13 bases in between. This CDR3 reads CASSLLDGRAYNEQFF. The CDR3 DNA reads TGTGCCAGCAGCTTACTAGACGGAAGGGCCTACAATGAGCAGTTCTTC.

The chain joins TRBV12-3 or TRBV12-4 to TRBJ1-2; no reliable D call. Trimming took off 2 bases at V and 8 bases at J, with 9 bases between the two ends. The CDR3 runs 12 residues. The CDR3 region is CASSLSSGGYTF. DNA for the CDR3: TGTGCCAGCAGTTTATCGTCGGGAGGCTACACCTTC.

This clonotype was seen more than once but under ten times. This sequence joins TRBV28 and TRBJ1-1; D uncertain. The CDR3 sequence is 13 residues long. Germline CDR1 MDHEN, CDR2 SYDVKM. The V end lost 8 bases, the J end lost 5 bases, and 15 bases lay between the germline ends. In DNA form, the CDR3 reads TGTGCCAGCCTGGTAATTCTGGGGACTGAAGCTTTCTTT. Translation: CASLVILGTEAFF.

This clonotype was counted between two and nine times. This chain links TRBV4-3 with TRBJ2-7, with a possible D match to TRBD1 (5 bases). This CDR3 spans 14 amino acids. In germline, CDR1 is LGHNA, CDR2 YSLEER. V was pared by 0 bases and J by 2 bases, with 8 bases between. CDR3 amino acids: CASSQDQGTYEQYF. The CDR3 region has the DNA TGCGCCAGCAGCCAAGATCAGGGTACCTACGAGCAGTACTTC.

In DNA, the CDR3 is TGTGCCAGCAGTGACGGGAACAGAGCCTACGAGCAGTACTTC. This translates into CASSDGNRAYEQYF. The chain carries TRBV6-1 and TRBJ2-7; tentatively, D is TRBD2 (5 bases). The V gene lost 3 bases and the J gene lost 2 bases, with 11 bases spanning the gap. From germline, CDR1 is MNHNS and CDR2 SASEGT. The CDR3 contains 14 residues.